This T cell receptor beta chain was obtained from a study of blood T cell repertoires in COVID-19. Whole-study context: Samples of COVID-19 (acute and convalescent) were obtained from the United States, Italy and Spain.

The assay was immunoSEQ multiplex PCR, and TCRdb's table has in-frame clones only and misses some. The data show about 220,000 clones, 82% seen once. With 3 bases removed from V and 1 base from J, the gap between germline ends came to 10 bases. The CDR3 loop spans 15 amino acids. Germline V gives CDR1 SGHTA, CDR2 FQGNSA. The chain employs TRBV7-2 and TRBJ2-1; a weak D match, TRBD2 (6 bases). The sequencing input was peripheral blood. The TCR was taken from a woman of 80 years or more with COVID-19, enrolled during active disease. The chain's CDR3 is CASSFGGMSYNEQFF. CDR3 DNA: TGTGCCAGCAGCTTTGGCGGGATGTCCTACAATGAGCAGTTCTTC.